Each of the 18 T cell receptor beta chains below was sequenced from the same sample in a study of OX40 agonist ivuxolimab in advanced cancers. Sequenced by immunoSEQ multiplex PCR; TCRdb stores in-frame clones only, minus some. The sample lists over 65,000 clones, less than 85% seen once, with about 0.44% in the top ten. The starting material was CD4+ or CD8+ T cells sorted from blood, obtained in a trial of the OX40 agonist ivuxolimab. The receptors derive from an adult with an advanced solid tumor such as melanoma, head and neck, liver or kidney cancer.

V and J are TRBV28 and TRBJ2-5; 7 bases align to TRBD1. This CDR3 spans 14 amino acids. Germline CDR1 MDHEN, CDR2 SYDVKM. The V and J ends lost 6 bases and 4 bases, in that order; junction bases with no gene match: 8. The CDR3: CASRGQLRGETQYF. CDR3 in DNA: TGTGCCAGCAGGGGACAGCTACGGGGAGAGACCCAGTACTTC.

V is TRBV5-1 and J is TRBJ1-2, with D possibly matching TRBD1 (6 bases). V lost 0 bases and J 3 bases, leaving 12 bases between the germline ends. Germline loops: CDR1 SGHRS, CDR2 YFSETQ. This CDR3 is built from 15 residues. The CDR3: CASSLDVGGDYGYTF. The CDR3 coding sequence is TGCGCCAGCAGCTTGGATGTAGGGGGGGACTATGGCTACACCTTC.

CDR3 region: CASSPGGGLITDTQYF. Written as DNA, the CDR3 is TGTGCCAGCAGCCCGGGCGGGGGGCTCATCACAGATACGCAGTATTTT. This chain connects TRBV7-2 to TRBJ2-3; 8 nucleotides match TRBD2. Per germline, CDR1 SGHTA and CDR2 FQGNSA. V lost 5 bases, J lost 2 bases, and 9 bases stayed unmatched. The CDR3 has 16 amino acids.

CDR3 residues: CASSLGISSYEQYV. DNA for the CDR3: TGTGCCAGCAGCTTAGGGATTAGTTCCTACGAGCAGTACGTC. The chain is built from TRBV11-2 and TRBJ2-7; no firm D call. The germline gives CDR1 SGHAT, CDR2 FQNNGV. Trimming shortened V by 1 base and J by 1 base, and 8 bases separated the two germline ends. The CDR3 length is 14 residues.

The chain is built from TRBV19 and TRBJ1-5; possibly TRBD1 for D (5 bases). CDR1 and CDR2 (germline): LNHDA, SQIVND (reference sequence). The CDR3 totals 16 residues. V lost 2 bases to trimming and J lost 3 bases, with 14 bases between them. Here the CDR3 reads CASSISLAGLNQPQHF. DNA for the CDR3: TGTGCCAGTAGTATAAGTTTGGCGGGGCTCAATCAGCCCCAGCATTTT.

V usage is TRBV7-9 and J usage is TRBJ2-2; the match to TRBD1 covers 10 bases. Germline CDR1 is SEHNR and CDR2 is FQNEAQ (reference sequence). The length of the CDR3 is 16 residues. J gave up 2 bases and V 4 bases, and 4 bases lay outside the gene matches. CDR3: CASSSRQGANTGELFF. The CDR3 bases are TGTGCCAGCAGCTCAAGACAGGGGGCCAACACCGGGGAGCTGTTTTTT.

This chain joins TRBV5-1 and TRBJ1-1; a possible D gene is TRBD1 (5 bases). The CDR3 is 14 residues long. Germline CDR1 and CDR2: SGHRS and YFSETQ. Trimming removed 5 bases from V and 0 bases from J, with 11 bases in between. The CDR3 loop is CASRTGTVNTEAFF. The DNA of the CDR3 is TGCGCCAGCAGGACCGGGACGGTGAACACTGAAGCTTTCTTT.

V usage is TRBV29-1 and J usage is TRBJ2-5; D is undetermined. In germline, CDR1 is SQVTM, CDR2 ANQGSEA. With 6 bases removed from V and 1 base from J, the gap between germline ends came to 3 bases. This CDR3 has 10 amino acids. CDR3: CSVSQETQYF. The CDR3 coding sequence is TGCAGCGTGTCCCAAGAGACCCAGTACTTC.

The chain joins TRBV29-1 to TRBJ1-1, with TRBD1 as a possible D gene (6 bases). In germline, CDR1 is SQVTM, CDR2 ANQGSEA. The V end lost 6 bases, the J end lost 9 bases, and 20 bases lay between the germline ends. The CDR3 length is 13 residues. CDR3 loop: CSVVKVQGRQAFF. CDR3 sequence (DNA): TGCAGCGTCGTAAAAGTCCAGGGGCGGCAAGCTTTCTTT.

This clone was found a few times. The chain uses TRBV28 and TRBJ2-2, with D maybe TRBD2 (7 bases). The CDR3 consists of 15 residues. Trimming removed 3 bases at V and 4 bases at J, with 12 bases between. Germline lookup yields CDR1 MDHEN and CDR2 SYDVKM. The chain's CDR3 is CASSLGGAGTGELFF. DNA for the CDR3: TGTGCCAGCAGTTTGGGGGGGGCTGGCACCGGGGAGCTGTTTTTT.

The chain recombines TRBV11-2 with TRBJ2-7, with TRBD2 matching 8 bases. The CDR3 sequence is 16 residues long. The V segment lost 4 bases and the J segment 6 bases; nucleotides outside the gene matches: 14. CDR1 and CDR2 (germline): SGHAT, FQNNGV. Written as DNA, the CDR3 is TGTGCCAGCAGCTCCACCGGGGGGGCGGGAGCAGTCGAGCAGTACTTC. Translation gives CASSSTGGAGAVEQYF.

J is TRBJ2-2 and V is TRBV7-8; D call uncertain. CDR1 is SGHVS, CDR2 FQNEAQ, per germline. Trimming shortened V by 4 bases and J by 0 bases, and 21 bases separated the two germline ends. The CDR3 spans 19 residues. The CDR3 protein is CASSSLSRRAFPNTGELFF. CDR3 nucleotides: TGTGCCAGCAGCTCCCTTAGTCGCCGAGCCTTTCCGAACACCGGGGAGCTGTTTTTT.

The J gene is TRBJ2-1, the V gene TRBV18; tentative D call: TRBD2 (5 bases). The germline V and J ends were trimmed by 3 bases and 14 bases, with 26 bases remaining between them. Germline assignment: CDR1 KGHSH and CDR2 LQKENI. This CDR3 is built from 16 residues. The CDR3 nucleotides read TGTGCCAGCTCACCGATTTCAAGCGCGGGCCGAAGGAGAAAGTTCTTC. Translating it yields CASSPISSAGRRRKFF.

The rearrangement uses TRBV21-1 and TRBJ1-4; the table's D call, TRBD1, was not checked against the DNA. TRBV21-1 is a listed pseudogene. The CDR3 covers 18 residues. CDR3 sequence: CASNIRDRGPVTNEKLFF. The DNA of the CDR3 is TGTGCCAGCAACATCCGGGACAGGGGCCCCGTGACTAATGAAAAACTGTTTTTT.

CDR3 nucleotide sequence: TGTGCCAGCAGTGAAACGGTAGCCATCATTTCACCCCTCCACTTT. Protein product: CASSETVAIISPLHF. J is TRBJ1-6 and V is TRBV6-1; D not resolved. This CDR3 comprises 15 residues. The V end was cut by 2 bases, the J end by 9 bases, with 14 bases between. Germline CDR1 is MNHNS and CDR2 is SASEGT.

Notes on this clone: One junction end disagrees with the germline gene, perhaps due to a read error. The J gene is TRBJ2-1, the V gene TRBV27; D ambiguous. The CDR3 sequence is 8 residues long. Germline V CDR1 and CDR2: MNHEY, SMNVEV (reference sequence). The CDR3 sequence is CGSLVQFF. As DNA, the CDR3 is TGTGGCAGCTTAGTGCAGTTCTTC.

The chain links TRBV18 to TRBJ2-2, with D unclear. Per germline, CDR1 KGHSH and CDR2 LQKENI. The CDR3 extends over 18 amino acids. V lost 3 bases to trimming and J lost 0 bases, with 17 bases between them. The CDR3 region has the DNA TGTGCCAGCTCACCTTTTAATTTCAGGACCGCGAACACCGGGGAGCTGTTTTTT. It encodes CASSPFNFRTANTGELFF.

The chain has TRBV7-9 and TRBJ1-1; D is unresolved. Trimming removed 0 bases at V and 8 bases at J, with 16 bases between. Germline V lookup: CDR1 SEHNR, CDR2 FQNEAQ (reference sequence). CDR3 length equals 15 residues. CDR3 bases: TGTGCCAGCAGCTTAGCCTCCAGAGAGGTTTCGGAAGCTTTCTTT. This encodes CASSLASREVSEAFF.